This TCR beta chain comes out of a study of CD8 T cells in Susac syndrome. Overall study results and limits: Susac CD8+ cells expanded clonally the most in TEMRA cells and in active patients. TCR sequencing and HLA analysis covered a relatively small number of individuals. The total CD8+ repertoires contained roughly 17 Susac-specific public clones, and the CD8+ TEMRA repertoires contained roughly 5.

With random hexamers, reverse transcription was performed on roughly 0.45 to 1 ug of RNA. In TCRdb, the immunoSEQ multiplex PCR reads were re-called with MiXCR into one record per CDR3 protein. The sample has about 130,000 distinct CDR3 sequences, over 90% seen once. This CDR3 region has 13 residues. V was clipped by 0 bases and J by 7 bases, with 7 bases between them. Note on this clonotype: Its antigen is undetermined.

V and J are TRBV23-1 and TRBJ2-1; TRBD2 might be the D (6 bases). TRBV23-1 is filed as an ORF, its function uncertain. The clonotype originates from a human donor with Susac syndrome. The source material was CD8+ T cells from PBMCs. The CDR3 protein is CASSQSEGNEQFF. For the CDR3, the DNA is TGCGCCAGCAGTCAATCGGAGGGAAATGAGCAGTTCTTC.